This T cell receptor beta chain was identified during a study of shared clonotypes between healthy human individuals. About the study: A donor's plate count was three for CD4 naive and three for CD4 memory; CD8 naive had two and CD8 memory one. Study results and limitations: In a handful of donors, 4.5% to 5.5% of naive CD4 clonotypes appeared in common. Expectations were that clonotype sharing among donors would be affected by sequencing depth.

The ends were cut back, 6 bases at V and 1 base at J, with 9 bases in the middle. CDR3 length equals 14 residues. From germline, CDR1 is SGHVS and CDR2 FQNEAQ. This clone is a singleton in its sample. Its antigen is as yet unknown. Every donor, a Caucasian adult, lived in Nashville, Tennessee. The assay was immunoSEQ multiplex PCR, and TCRdb's table has in-frame clones only and misses some. The sample has approximately 1.5 million clones; approximately 98.5% are singletons. The rearrangement joins TRBV7-8 to TRBJ2-2; no reliable D call. Sequenced: naive CD4+ T cells sorted from blood. The subset: CD45RA+ positively selected. The receptor was derived from a man aged 30 to 39 in good health. The CDR3 sequence: CASRAAVNTGELFF. DNA of the CDR3: TGTGCCAGCAGGGCCGCAGTGAACACCGGGGAGCTGTTTTTT.